These 27 T cell receptor beta chains share one sample of origin, sequenced in a study of cytotoxic CD8 clonotypes in ibrutinib-treated CLL. Repertoires were generated with immunoSEQ multiplex PCR, while TCRdb's copy carries only in-frame clones and drops some. The data hold some 140,000 clones, with 85% to 95% observed a single time. Sequenced material: PBMCs, taken after 12 months of ibrutinib treatment. These receptor sequences come from a human donor with chronic lymphocytic leukemia.

The V gene is TRBV7-2, the J gene TRBJ2-7, with a possible D match to TRBD2 (6 bases). Trimming removed 1 base from V and 3 bases from J, with 7 bases in between. The CDR3 extends over 13 amino acids. CDR1 and CDR2 from the germline V gene are SGHTA and FQGNSA. DNA of the CDR3: TGTGCCAGCAGCTTAGGACTAGTCTACGAGCAGTACTTC. Its translation: CASSLGLVYEQYF.

The CDR3 DNA reads TGTGCCAGCAGCCGGAAGATCGGGGGACAATACGAGCAGTACTTC. It translates to CASSRKIGGQYEQYF. This chain uses TRBV6-5 with TRBJ2-7; D tentatively reads TRBD1 or TRBD2 (6 bases each). The V end was cut by 6 bases, the J end by 4 bases, with 19 bases between. The germline gives CDR1 MNHEY, CDR2 SVGAGI. There are 15 residues in the CDR3.

The CDR3 coding sequence is TGTGCCAGCAGCTTAGTTTCAGGACTAGCGGGAGGGTTACCCTTCTTC. This encodes CASSLVSGLAGGLPFF. This chain connects TRBV7-2 to TRBJ2-1; 15 nucleotides align to TRBD2. Germline V CDR1 and CDR2: SGHTA, FQGNSA. J lost 16 bases, V lost 1 base, and 11 bases had no gene match. The CDR3 runs to 16 residues.

The rearrangement links TRBV30 to TRBJ1-5, with D tentatively TRBD1 (5 bases). This CDR3 comprises 14 residues. Trimming pared 0 bases from V and 7 bases from J, leaving 13 bases between. Germline lookup yields CDR1 GTSNPN and CDR2 SVGIG (reference sequence). Here the CDR3 DNA reads TGTGCCTGGAGTGTAATGTCAGGGCAACAGCCCCAGCATTTT. Encoded protein: CAWSVMSGQQPQHF.

The V gene is TRBV6-5, the J gene TRBJ1-5, with TRBD1 as a possible D gene (5 bases). The CDR3 totals 13 residues. With 6 bases removed from V and 4 bases from J, the gap between germline ends came to 10 bases. Germline V CDR1 and CDR2: MNHEY, SVGAGI. CDR3 residues: CASSRGVNQPQHF. In DNA, the CDR3 is TGTGCCAGCAGCCGAGGGGTTAATCAGCCCCAGCATTTT.

This chain uses TRBV25-1 with TRBJ1-1; D is undetermined. V lost 8 bases to trimming and J lost 2 bases, with 3 bases between them. The CDR3 is 10 amino acids. Germline V gene sequence: CDR1 MGHDK, CDR2 SYGVNS. CDR3 bases: TGTGCCAGCGGAAACACTGAAGCTTTCTTT. Translated, it gives CASGNTEAFF.

The chain couples TRBV30 to TRBJ1-1, with 8 bases matching TRBD1. CDR1 is GTSNPN, CDR2 SVGIG, per germline (reference sequence). The CDR3 sequence is 17 residues long. V was clipped by 3 bases and J by 3 bases; unmatched bases: 15. The CDR3 sequence: CAWRDKPPGQADTEAFF. Here the CDR3 DNA reads TGTGCCTGGAGAGACAAACCGCCGGGACAGGCAGACACTGAAGCTTTCTTT.

Note on this clone: A junction end diverges from the germline sequence, so it may reflect a read error. V is TRBV10-3 and J is TRBJ1-1; D unresolved. The CDR3 contains 13 residues. In germline, CDR1 is ENHRY, CDR2 SYGVKD. The CDR3, as DNA: TGTGCCACCAGTAGGGATTCTGGAACTGAAGCTTTCTTT. This translates into CATSRDSGTEAFF.

The rearrangement joins TRBV27 to TRBJ2-3, with TRBD2 matching over 10 bases. Germline CDR1 reads MNHEY; CDR2 reads SMNVEV (reference sequence). The CDR3 is 16 amino acids. J gave up 5 bases and V 1 base, and 6 bases lay outside the gene matches. CDR3: CASSLWSSGSQDTQYF. CDR3 coding DNA: TGTGCCAGCAGTTTATGGTCTAGCGGGAGTCAAGATACGCAGTATTTT.

The CDR3 DNA reads TGCGCCAGCACACCCGGGACAGGGGGATACAATGAGCAGTTCTTC. Its translation is CASTPGTGGYNEQFF. The gene calls are TRBV5-1 and TRBJ2-1, with 11 bases fitting TRBD1. The junction had 6 bases not matched to a gene; V was cut back by 6 bases and J by 4 bases. The germline V gene encodes CDR1 SGHRS and CDR2 YFSETQ. This CDR3 has 15 amino acids.

The chain is built from TRBV2 and TRBJ2-1, with D hard to call. V shed 3 bases and J shed 6 bases, with 18 bases lying between them. Germline V lookup: CDR1 SNHLY, CDR2 FYNNEI. The CDR3 length is 16 residues. The chain's CDR3 is CASSDDSSELGNEQFF. CDR3 sequence (DNA): TGTGCCAGCAGTGATGATTCCAGCGAGTTGGGCAATGAGCAGTTCTTC.

There are a few counts of this clone. The rearrangement uses TRBV27 and TRBJ2-1; TRBD1 matches 9 bases. The CDR3 has 18 amino acids. CDR1 is MNHEY and CDR2 is SMNVEV in the germline V gene (reference sequence). V was pared by 5 bases and J by 9 bases, with 20 bases of the junction left unmatched. The CDR3 region has the DNA TGTGCCAGCAGTAAACTCCCGGGACAGGGATCCCAGGCAGTTGAGCAGTTCTTC. The encoded protein is CASSKLPGQGSQAVEQFF.

V gene TRBV19 combines with J gene TRBJ2-7; possibly TRBD1 for D (6 bases). Germline CDR1 LNHDA, CDR2 SQIVND (reference sequence). The CDR3 has 14 amino acids. V lost 4 bases, J lost 3 bases, and 13 bases lay in between. The CDR3 DNA sequence: TGTGCCAGTAGTAAGTCCAGGGGTGGCTACGAGCAGTACTTC. Residues: CASSKSRGGYEQYF.

With respect to this clone: Other DNA sequences in the sample encode the same CDR3. The V gene is TRBV28, the J gene TRBJ1-4; the D is unclear. The V end was cut by 2 bases, the J end by 8 bases, with 6 bases between. The CDR3 is 12 residues long. CDR1 and CDR2 (germline): MDHEN, SYDVKM. The CDR3 coding sequence is TGTGCCAGCAGTTTAAAAGGGGAAAAACTGTTTTTT. Its translation is CASSLKGEKLFF.

The V gene is TRBV4-2, the J gene TRBJ2-5; possible D gene TRBD2, 5 bases. Germline values: CDR1 LGHNA, CDR2 YNFKEQ. The CDR3 length is 13 residues. V was clipped by 1 base and J by 4 bases, with 7 bases between them. This chain's CDR3 is CASSQVRGETQYF. The CDR3 DNA follows: TGTGCCAGCAGCCAAGTCCGGGGAGAGACCCAGTACTTC.

DNA of the CDR3: TGTGCCAGCAGCCCTGCAGGGGTCTTTGGGGCCAACGTCCTGACTTTC. Encoded protein: CASSPAGVFGANVLTF. The V call is TRBV5-5, the J call TRBJ2-6; D is perhaps TRBD1 (6 bases). Germline V gene data show CDR1 as SGHKS and CDR2 as YYEKEE (reference sequence). V dropped 4 bases and J dropped 3 bases, with 14 bases sitting between them. The CDR3 loop spans 16 amino acids.

V and J are TRBV15 and TRBJ1-4, with D unclear. The germline gives CDR1 LNHNV, CDR2 YYDKDF (reference sequence). V shed 0 bases and J shed 11 bases, with 19 bases lying between them. This CDR3 region has 16 residues. The CDR3 DNA is TGTGCCACCAGCAGAGATTCGGGGAGGGCCCCGGGGAAACTGTTTTTT. This gives the protein CATSRDSGRAPGKLFF. Combining the CDR3 with reference TRBV15 and TRBJ1-4 gives the whole variable domain DAMVIQNPRYQVTQFGKPVTLSCSQTLNHNVMYWYQQKSSQAPKLLFHYYDKDFNNEADTPDNFQSRRPNTSFCFLDIRSPGLGDTAMYLCATSRDSGRAPGKLFFGSGTQLSVL.

This chain uses TRBV2 with TRBJ1-1, with D uncertain. The CDR3 spans 17 residues. V lost 3 bases and J lost 1, with 18 bases in between. Looked up from germline, CDR1 is SNHLY and CDR2 is FYNNEI. The CDR3 DNA reads TGTGCCAGCAGTGACCCCCGCTTGGGGAGCGCGAACACTGAAGCTTTCTTT. It translates to CASSDPRLGSANTEAFF.

In its sample, this clone was seen once. This CDR3 reads CAGALAGSDTQYF. CDR3 coding DNA: TGTGCCGGGGCACTAGCGGGATCTGATACGCAGTATTTT. The rearrangement joins TRBV2 to TRBJ2-3; 10 bases are a match to TRBD2. V lost 11 bases and J lost 6; bases outside the gene matches: 8. Germline V CDR1 and CDR2: SNHLY, FYNNEI. The CDR3 has 13 amino acids.

This chain links TRBV6-5 with TRBJ1-1; tentatively, D is TRBD1 (6 bases). Germline lookup yields CDR1 MNHEY and CDR2 SVGAGI. V was trimmed by 6 bases and J by 7 bases, leaving 15 bases between them. The CDR3 length is 13 residues. The chain's CDR3 is CASSGAGASEAFF. DNA of the CDR3: TGTGCCAGCAGCGGCGCGGGGGCGAGTGAAGCTTTCTTT.

The chain carries TRBV28 and TRBJ2-1; D perhaps matches TRBD2 (7 bases). V was cut by 5 bases and J by 2 bases, with 22 bases left in between. The CDR3 runs 18 residues. Germline values: CDR1 MDHEN, CDR2 SYDVKM. CDR3 sequence reads: CASSEGGVSGPTYNEQFF. CDR3 bases: TGTGCCAGCAGTGAAGGGGGGGTTAGCGGGCCGACCTACAATGAGCAGTTCTTC.

This chain connects TRBV6-5 to TRBJ2-5; D might be TRBD2 (5 bases). This CDR3 spans 12 amino acids. The V gene lost 8 bases and the J gene lost 2 bases, with 9 bases spanning the gap. CDR1 and CDR2 (germline): MNHEY, SVGAGI. CDR3 sequence (DNA): TGTGCCAGCGTCGGGGATCAAGAGACCCAGTACTTC. Protein product: CASVGDQETQYF.

The chain couples TRBV4-2 to TRBJ1-5; D ambiguous. The CDR3 loop spans 16 amino acids. V was pared by 6 bases and J by 1 base, with 16 bases between. Germline V CDR1 and CDR2: LGHNA, YNFKEQ. The CDR3 bases are TGTGCCAGCAGTCCCCAGGACGGAAAAAGCAATCAGCCCCAGCATTTT. This sequence encodes CASSPQDGKSNQPQHF.

Of note for this clone: The same CDR3 is also encoded by other DNA sequences in this sample. The J gene is TRBJ2-7, the V gene TRBV7-9, with no clear D. Germline V gene data show CDR1 as SEHNR and CDR2 as FQNEAQ (reference sequence). The CDR3 runs to 12 residues. The V gene lost 1 base and the J gene lost 6 bases, with 7 bases spanning the gap. The CDR3 DNA follows: TGTGCCAGCAGCTTAGGAGGAAGCGAGCAGTACTTC. Residues: CASSLGGSEQYF.

The CDR3 spells CASSLGLAGVDTQYF. The CDR3 DNA reads as TGTGCCAGCAGTCTCGGACTAGCGGGAGTGGATACGCAGTATTTT. This chain joins TRBV6-5 and TRBJ2-3, with TRBD2 matching over 13 bases. With 5 bases clipped from V and 6 bases from J, the junction kept 5 bases outside the gene matches. The CDR3 runs 15 residues. The V gene's germline CDR1 is MNHEY and CDR2 SVGAGI.

The chain links TRBV10-3 to TRBJ1-2, with no clear D. Trimming shortened V by 2 bases and J by 6 bases, and 10 bases separated the two germline ends. Germline V CDR1 and CDR2: ENHRY, SYGVKD. The CDR3 totals 13 residues. CDR3 residues: CAISEDPLDGYTF. In DNA form, the CDR3 reads TGTGCCATCAGTGAGGACCCCCTAGATGGCTACACCTTC.

The chain combines TRBV6-6 with TRBJ2-7; D gene uncertain. Trimming removed 6 bases at V and 5 bases at J, with 14 bases between. The CDR3 runs 13 residues. Per germline, CDR1 MNHNY and CDR2 SVGAGI (reference sequence). The CDR3 coding sequence is TGTGCCAGCAGCCGACCCCAAGTGGACGAGCAGTACTTC. Its protein is CASSRPQVDEQYF.